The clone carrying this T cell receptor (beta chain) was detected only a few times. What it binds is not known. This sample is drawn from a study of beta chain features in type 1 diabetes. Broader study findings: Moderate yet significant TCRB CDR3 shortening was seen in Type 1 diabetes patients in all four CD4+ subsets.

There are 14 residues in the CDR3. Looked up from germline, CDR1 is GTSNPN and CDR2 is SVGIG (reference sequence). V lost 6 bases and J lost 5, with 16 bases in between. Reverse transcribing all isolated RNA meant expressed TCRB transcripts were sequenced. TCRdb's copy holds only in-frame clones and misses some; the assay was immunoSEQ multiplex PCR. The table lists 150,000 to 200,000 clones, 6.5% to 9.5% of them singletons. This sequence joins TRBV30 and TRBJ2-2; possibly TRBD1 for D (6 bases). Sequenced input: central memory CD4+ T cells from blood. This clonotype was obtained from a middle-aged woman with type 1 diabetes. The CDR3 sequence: CACRTGKGTGELFF. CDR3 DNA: TGTGCCTGCCGCACAGGGAAGGGGACCGGGGAGCTGTTTTTT.